The 29 T cell receptor beta chains below come from one sample, sequenced in a study of control samples from healthy donors and cancer patients. The protocol was immunoSEQ multiplex PCR, while the TCRdb copy is restricted to in-frame clones and leaves out a portion. The data show 100,000 to 150,000 clones, with roughly 92% seen just once and 4.5% to 7% held by the top ten. Sequences were obtained from blood. The source is a man aged 18 to 30 in good health.

This sequence joins TRBV23-1 and TRBJ2-5; 8 bases align to TRBD2. TRBV23-1 falls under the ORF class, with uncertain function. The CDR3 sequence is 15 residues long. The V and J ends lost 4 bases and 5 bases, in that order; junction bases with no gene match: 9. CDR3 sequence (DNA): TGCGCCAGCAGTCCCCCGGGACTAGTAAAGGAGACCCAGTACTTC. It is translated as CASSPPGLVKETQYF.

The genes are TRBV29-1 and TRBJ2-1; D may be TRBD1 (6 bases). Germline V gene lookup returns CDR1 SQVTM and CDR2 ANQGSEA. V gave up 4 bases and J gave up 2 bases, with 12 bases separating them. This CDR3 has 14 amino acids. Here the CDR3 DNA reads TGCAGCGTTGTACCACAGGGAACCTACAATGAGCAGTTCTTC. This sequence encodes CSVVPQGTYNEQFF.

V and J are TRBV30 and TRBJ2-7; no reliable D call. Germline CDR1 GTSNPN, CDR2 SVGIG (reference sequence). The CDR3 sequence is 12 residues long. V lost 4 bases and J 6 bases, leaving 13 bases between the germline ends. The CDR3 coding sequence is TGTGCCTGGAATGCAGGTGTGGGCGAGCAGTACTTC. Amino acids: CAWNAGVGEQYF. Complete variable domain (other parts from reference TRBV30 and TRBJ2-7): SQTIHQWPATLVQPVGSPLSLECTVEGTSNPNLYWYRQAAGRGLQLLFYSVGIGQISSEVPQNLSASRPQDRQFILSSKKLLLSDSGFYLCAWNAGVGEQYFGPGTRLTVT.

This sequence joins TRBV20-1 and TRBJ1-5; 8 nucleotides align to TRBD1. The germline gives CDR1 DFQATT, CDR2 SNEGSKA (reference sequence). This CDR3 comprises 14 residues. V was pared by 3 bases and J by 7 bases, with 8 bases of the junction left unmatched. CDR3 residues: CSASAGGRGQPQHF. The CDR3 DNA is TGCAGTGCTAGTGCAGGGGGCCGGGGGCAGCCCCAGCATTTT.

The CDR3 sequence: CASSPGQGGTGELFF. CDR3 bases: TGTGCCAGCAGCCCGGGACAGGGGGGCACCGGGGAGCTGTTTTTT. The chain has TRBV4-2 and TRBJ2-2, with 11 bases fitting TRBD1. Germline V gene data show CDR1 as LGHNA and CDR2 as YNFKEQ. The CDR3 consists of 15 residues. V was pared by 4 bases and J by 4 bases, with 2 bases of the junction left unmatched.

The chain recombines TRBV2 with TRBJ2-7; possibly TRBD1 or TRBD2 for D (5 bases each). The CDR3 is 16 amino acids. Deletions cut 9 bases from V and 5 bases from J, with 26 bases between. Germline V gives CDR1 SNHLY, CDR2 FYNNEI. The CDR3 sequence: CARGPKGRGRRDEQYF. CDR3 nucleotides: TGTGCCAGGGGACCTAAGGGCCGCGGGCGACGGGACGAGCAGTACTTC.

The chain is built from TRBV6-5 and TRBJ2-7; D assignment may be TRBD1 or TRBD2 (5 bases each). The germline gives CDR1 MNHEY, CDR2 SVGAGI. The CDR3 spans 14 residues. V was clipped by 6 bases and J by 4 bases, with 16 bases between them. The CDR3 DNA sequence: TGTGCCAGCAGACCCGGGACGTGGAGATACGAGCAGTACTTC. Translation gives CASRPGTWRYEQYF.

This chain's CDR3 is CATTRQGEGYTF. CDR3 in DNA: TGTGCCACTACCCGACAGGGGGAAGGCTACACCTTC. This sequence joins TRBV2 and TRBJ1-2; 9 nucleotides agree with TRBD1. Germline V CDR1 and CDR2: SNHLY, FYNNEI. V dropped 10 bases and J dropped 8; count of bases not matched to a gene: 8. The CDR3 totals 12 residues. The whole variable domain, remainder taken from reference TRBV2 and TRBJ1-2, is EPEVTQTPSHQVTQMGQEVILRCVPISNHLYFYWYRQILGQKVEFLVSFYNNEISEKSEIFDDQFSVERPDGSNFTLKIRSTKLEDSAMYFCATTRQGEGYTFGSGTRLTVV.

J is TRBJ2-5 and V is TRBV18, with a weak D call TRBD2 (6 bases). The V gene's germline CDR1 is KGHSH and CDR2 LQKENI. V was cut by 4 bases and J by 1 base, with 10 bases left in between. This CDR3 has 14 amino acids. CDR3 region: CASSRRDFQETQYF. CDR3 bases: TGTGCCAGCTCACGCCGGGACTTCCAAGAGACCCAGTACTTC.

The chain is built from TRBV13 and TRBJ2-5; 8 nucleotides align to TRBD1. Germline values: CDR1 PRHDT, CDR2 FYEKMQ (reference sequence). CDR3 size: 15 residues. V was clipped by 4 bases and J by 4 bases; unmatched bases: 8. CDR3 protein: CASSSQPDRAETQYF. The CDR3 region has the DNA TGTGCCAGCAGCTCCCAACCGGACAGGGCAGAGACCCAGTACTTC.

Written as DNA, the CDR3 is TGTGCCAGCAGTGTAACAGGGGCGTACACTGAAGCTTTCTTT. Protein product: CASSVTGAYTEAFF. This chain links TRBV27 with TRBJ1-1, with 7 bases fitting TRBD1. Looked up from germline, CDR1 is MNHEY and CDR2 is SMNVEV (reference sequence). The CDR3 consists of 14 residues. After removal of 5 bases from V and 3 bases from J, the junction contained 6 bases not matched to a gene.

This clone has just one count. The chain couples TRBV7-2 to TRBJ2-7, with 8 nucleotides matching TRBD1. The J segment lost 3 bases and the V segment lost 3 bases, leaving 7 bases of the junction unmatched. Per the germline V gene, CDR1 is SGHTA and CDR2 is FQGNSA. The CDR3 consists of 15 residues. CDR3 amino acids: CASSFDRGAFYEQYF. The DNA of the CDR3 is TGTGCCAGCAGCTTCGACAGGGGCGCATTCTACGAGCAGTACTTC.

This chain uses TRBV6-6 with TRBJ1-3, with no clear D. Germline CDR1 MNHNY, CDR2 SVGAGI (reference sequence). The CDR3 covers 15 residues. Trimming pared 1 base from V and 4 bases from J, leaving 11 bases between. CDR3 loop: CASSYFRGPGNTIYF. The CDR3 coding sequence is TGTGCCAGCAGTTACTTCCGGGGTCCCGGAAACACCATATATTTT.

J is TRBJ2-5 and V is TRBV15; 11 bases are shared with TRBD2. With 2 bases clipped from V and 2 bases from J, the junction kept 4 bases outside the gene matches. The CDR3 sequence is 16 residues long. Germline CDR1 LNHNV, CDR2 YYDKDF (reference sequence). The CDR3 DNA reads as TGTGCCACCAGCAGAAGACTAGCGGGGCCACAAGAGACCCAGTACTTC. Its translation: CATSRRLAGPQETQYF.

This clone was detected only once. The CDR3 DNA sequence: TGTGCCAGCAGCGTAGGGGTGAGCTCTGGAAACACCATATATTTT. Translating gives CASSVGVSSGNTIYF. The chain recombines TRBV9 with TRBJ1-3; no clear D. Trimming stripped 0 bases from V and 0 bases from J, with 7 bases between. CDR1 is SGDLS and CDR2 is YYNGEE in the germline V gene. The CDR3 sequence is 15 residues long.

On this clone: This specimen includes other DNA sequences encoding the same CDR3. The rearrangement joins TRBV7-9 to TRBJ1-2, with 8 bases matching TRBD1. The CDR3 runs to 12 residues. Germline assignment: CDR1 SEHNR and CDR2 FQNEAQ (reference sequence). V gave up 3 bases and J gave up 6 bases; unmatched junction bases: 0. CDR3 coding DNA: TGTGCCAGCAGCTTGACAGGGGATGGCTACACCTTC. Its protein is CASSLTGDGYTF.

Only one count was recorded for this clone. The genes are TRBV11-2 and TRBJ2-2; D could derive from TRBD1 or TRBD2 (5 bases each). The CDR3 loop spans 16 amino acids. V lost 3 bases to trimming and J lost 3 bases, with 14 bases between them. Germline-derived CDR1 and CDR2 are SGHAT and FQNNGV. CDR3: CASSLFQGGYTGELFF. CDR3 DNA sequence: TGTGCCAGCAGCTTGTTTCAGGGCGGGTACACCGGGGAGCTGTTTTTT.

V gene TRBV5-1 combines with J gene TRBJ1-4, with 8 bases that match TRBD1. CDR3 length: 15 amino acids. V was pared by 2 bases and J by 1 base, with 1 base of the junction left unmatched. Germline V gives CDR1 SGHRS, CDR2 YFSETQ. CDR3 coding DNA: TGCGCCAGCAGCTTCGACAGGGGAACTAATGAAAAACTGTTTTTT. It translates to CASSFDRGTNEKLFF.

The CDR3 DNA reads as TGTGCCAGCAGCTTGAGCCAGGGGGGTCAGCCCCAGCATTTT. Translation: CASSLSQGGQPQHF. The chain couples TRBV5-5 to TRBJ1-5; 7 nucleotides agree with TRBD1. Germline loops: CDR1 SGHKS, CDR2 YYEKEE (reference sequence). The CDR3 is 14 residues long. The J segment lost 6 bases and the V segment lost 1 base, leaving 4 bases of the junction unmatched.

This clone appeared a single time. The genes are TRBV7-5 and TRBJ2-1; the table's D call, TRBD2, was not checked against the DNA. TRBV7-5 is marked as a pseudogene. The CDR3 covers 15 residues. The CDR3, as DNA: TGTGTCAGAAGCTTGGGGACTAGCGGATACAATGAGCAGTTCTTC. It encodes CVRSLGTSGYNEQFF.

The chain joins TRBV5-6 to TRBJ2-3; TRBD2 matches 8 bases. Trimming removed 0 bases from V and 1 base from J; junction bases left unmatched: 4. The CDR3 totals 16 residues. The germline CDR1 and CDR2 sequences are SGHDT and YYEEEE. The CDR3 spells CASSLDRRGGTDTQYF. The CDR3 region has the DNA TGTGCCAGCAGCTTGGACAGGCGGGGGGGCACAGATACGCAGTATTTT.

Only a few counts were recorded for this clone. J is TRBJ2-1 and V is TRBV3-1 (or the pseudogene TRBV3-2), with D unresolved. V lost 1 base and J lost 8, with 6 bases in between. The CDR3 spans 12 residues. CDR1 is LGHDT, CDR2 YNNKEL, per germline (reference sequence). CDR3 in DNA: TGTGCCAGCAGCCAAGGGATATATGAGCAGTTCTTC. Amino acid sequence: CASSQGIYEQFF.

This clone was observed a few times. The same CDR3 arises from other DNA sequences in this sample as well. V and J are TRBV5-1 and TRBJ2-1, with 13 bases fitting TRBD2. Germline V gene lookup returns CDR1 SGHRS and CDR2 YFSETQ. J was trimmed by 6 bases and V by 1 base; bases with no gene match: 4. The CDR3 length is 16 residues. CDR3 residues: CASSLTLAGGPNEQFF. In nucleotides, the CDR3 is TGCGCCAGCAGCTTGACACTAGCGGGGGGGCCCAATGAGCAGTTCTTC.

J is TRBJ1-4 and V is TRBV6-1; tentatively, D is TRBD1 (5 bases). Trimming took off 1 base at V and 0 bases at J, with 15 bases between the two ends. This CDR3 contains 18 residues. CDR1 and CDR2 (germline): MNHNS, SASEGT. The CDR3 region is CASSEGMGTLATNEKLFF. For the CDR3, the DNA is TGTGCCAGCAGTGAAGGGATGGGGACCCTCGCAACTAATGAAAAACTGTTTTTT.

V and J are TRBV6-5 and TRBJ2-3; 9 bases are a match to TRBD2. V shed 9 bases and J 5 bases; nucleotides not matched to a gene: 6. The CDR3 totals 13 residues. The germline CDR1 and CDR2 sequences are MNHEY and SVGAGI. The CDR3 reads CASRRGGKDTQYF. CDR3 bases: TGTGCCAGTAGGCGGGGGGGCAAAGATACGCAGTATTTT.

The chain recombines TRBV5-4 with TRBJ1-2; 9 bases map to TRBD1. With 4 bases clipped from V and 4 bases from J, the junction kept 11 bases outside the gene matches. Germline V lookup: CDR1 SGHNT, CDR2 YYREEE (reference sequence). This CDR3 region has 16 residues. CDR3 in amino acids: CASSPGSMTGGYGYTF. The CDR3 DNA follows: TGTGCCAGCAGCCCCGGGTCTATGACAGGGGGCTATGGCTACACCTTC.

This clone is labeled medium-sized (0.01 to 0.1%). This rearrangement joins TRBV15 to TRBJ2-1, with 7 bases lining up with TRBD2. Trimming removed 8 bases from V and 0 bases from J; junction bases left unmatched: 7. This CDR3 comprises 15 residues. Germline CDR1 and CDR2: LNHNV and YYDKDF (reference sequence). The CDR3 nucleotides are TGTGCCACCGCGGGGGTGGGGAGCTCCTACAATGAGCAGTTCTTC. Residues: CATAGVGSSYNEQFF.

The V gene is TRBV7-9, the J gene TRBJ1-5; D is uncertain. Germline V gene data show CDR1 as SEHNR and CDR2 as FQNEAQ (reference sequence). The CDR3 runs 16 residues. Trimming took off 2 bases at V and 9 bases at J, with 20 bases between the two ends. CDR3 sequence reads: CASSLWLGGYLVPQHF. DNA for the CDR3: TGTGCCAGCAGCTTATGGTTGGGAGGGTACCTCGTGCCCCAGCATTTT.

V is TRBV10-3 and J is TRBJ2-7; D possibly corresponds to TRBD1 (6 bases). This CDR3 is built from 12 residues. Germline V gene data show CDR1 as ENHRY and CDR2 as SYGVKD. V was clipped by 4 bases and J by 6 bases, with 10 bases between them. CDR3 sequence reads: CAISGGLLEQYF. In DNA, the CDR3 is TGTGCCATCAGTGGGGGGCTTCTCGAGCAGTACTTC.